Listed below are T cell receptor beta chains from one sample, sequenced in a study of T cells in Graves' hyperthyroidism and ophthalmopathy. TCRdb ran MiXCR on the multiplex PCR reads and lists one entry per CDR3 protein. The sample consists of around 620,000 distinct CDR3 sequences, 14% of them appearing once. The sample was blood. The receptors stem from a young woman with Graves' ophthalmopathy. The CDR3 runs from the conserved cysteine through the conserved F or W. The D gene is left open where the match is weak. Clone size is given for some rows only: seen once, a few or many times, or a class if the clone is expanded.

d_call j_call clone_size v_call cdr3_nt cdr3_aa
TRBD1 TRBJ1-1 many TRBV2 TGTGCCAGCAGTGAAAGGGACAGGGATTTGGCGAACACTGAAGCTTTCTTT CASSERDRDLANTEAFF
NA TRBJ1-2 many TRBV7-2 TGTGCCAGCAGCTTATCTTCAAGACAGAACTATGGCTACACCTTC CASSLSSRQNYGYTF
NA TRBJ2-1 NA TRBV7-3 TGTGCCAGCAGCTTAATGGCAGCTCGTGGTGAGCAGTTCTTC CASSLMAARGEQFF
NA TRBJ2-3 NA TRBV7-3 TGTGCCAGCAGCTTAAGACAGAGCACAGATACGCAGTATTTT CASSLRQSTDTQYF
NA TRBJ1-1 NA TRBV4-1 TGCGCCAGCAGCCAAGCAGAACTGAACACTGAAGCTTTCTTT CASSQAELNTEAFF
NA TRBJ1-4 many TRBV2 TGTGCCAGCAGCGAGCTAGATATTATCTCGGATAAGAAAAAACTGTTTTTT CASSELDIISDKKKLFF
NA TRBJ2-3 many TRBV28 TGTGCCAGCAGTTTAATGGGGTTGAGCACAGATACGCAGTATTTT CASSLMGLSTDTQYF
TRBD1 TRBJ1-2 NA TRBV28 TGTGCCAGCAGACGACAGGGGGCCTATGGCTACACCTTC CASRRQGAYGYTF
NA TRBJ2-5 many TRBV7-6 TGTGCCAGCAGCTTACTCACAGGGACAGAGACCCAGTACTTC CASSLLTGTETQYF
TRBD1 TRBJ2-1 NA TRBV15 TGTGCCACCAGCAGAGACGCGAGGGGGCCCTACAATGAGCAGTTCTTC CATSRDARGPYNEQFF
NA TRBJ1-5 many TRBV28 TGTGCCAGCAGTTTACTCCATCACAGGGTCCCTCAGCCCCAGCATTTT CASSLLHHRVPQPQHF
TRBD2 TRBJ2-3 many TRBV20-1 TGCAGTGAGGCTAGCGGTAGCACAGATACGCAGTATTTT CSEASGSTDTQYF
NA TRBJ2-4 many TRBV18 TGTGCCAGCTCACCACCGACGGAACTAGAAGACATTCAGTACTTC CASSPPTELEDIQYF
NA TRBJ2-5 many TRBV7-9 TGTGCCAGCAGCTTAGGGGGGAGGAGGGAAGAGACCCAGTACTTC CASSLGGRREETQYF
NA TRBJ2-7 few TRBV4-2 TGTGCCAGCAGCCAAGATACCGCGCCCTCCTACGAGCAGTACTTC CASSQDTAPSYEQYF
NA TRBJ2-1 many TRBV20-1 TGCAGTGCTGGGGCCATCGATGAGCAGTTCTTC CSAGAIDEQFF
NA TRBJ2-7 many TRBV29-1 TGCAGCGTTGAAGATGGCCGCCATTCAGGGGAACCGGGACTATCCTACGAGCAGTACTTC CSVEDGRHSGEPGLSYEQYF
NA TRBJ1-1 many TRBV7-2 TGTGCCAGCAGCTGGGTAGGGATGAACACTGAAGCTTTCTTT CASSWVGMNTEAFF
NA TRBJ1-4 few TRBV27 TGTGCCAGCAGTTTAGCAGCCGGGACGTTCGAAAAACTGTTTTTT CASSLAAGTFEKLFF
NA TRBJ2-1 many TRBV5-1 TGCGCCAGCAGCCACCGCTTCCCGGACAGTCTCGATGAGCAGTTCTTC CASSHRFPDSLDEQFF
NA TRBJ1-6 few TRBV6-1 TGTGCCAGCAGCCACCCAGCGGGATACTATAATTCACCCCTCCACTTT CASSHPAGYYNSPLHF
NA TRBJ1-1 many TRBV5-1 TGCGCCAGCAGACCAGGGTTATGGACTGAAGCTTTCTTT CASRPGLWTEAFF
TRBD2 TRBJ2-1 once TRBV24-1 TGTGCCACCAGTGGCCTAGCGGGGTACAATGAGCAGTTCTTC CATSGLAGYNEQFF
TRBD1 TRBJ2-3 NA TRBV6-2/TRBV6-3 TGTGCCAGCAGTTACTCGACCAGGGGGCGCGATGGAGGCACAGATACGCAGTATTTT CASSYSTRGRDGGTDTQYF